Listed below are T cell receptor beta chains from one sample, sequenced in a study of blood T cell repertoires in COVID-19. Using immunoSEQ multiplex PCR, the repertoire was profiled, and TCRdb retains in-frame clones only, with some absent. Of roughly 450,000 clones listed, 90% are singletons. Sequencing was performed on PBMCs or T cells enriched from blood (not recorded which). Receptors were obtained from a man aged 18 to 35 who had recovered from COVID-19. Both conserved end residues are part of each CDR3. D genes are given only for firm matches. Some rows mark clone size as missing; the rest say once, few, many or name a class of expanded clone.

>.|TRBJ2-3|TRBV5-1|.
CASSHITGESTDTQYF
TGCGCCAGCAGCCATATAACGGGGGAGAGCACAGATACGCAGTATTTT
>TRBD1|TRBJ1-6|TRBV2|.
CASSSGQGRSSPLHF
TGTGCCAGCAGCTCCGGACAGGGACGGAGCTCACCCCTCCACTTT
>TRBD2|TRBJ2-1|TRBV7-7|few
CASSPGLAGVGEQFF
TGTGCCAGCAGCCCCGGGCTAGCGGGAGTGGGCGAGCAGTTCTTC
>.|TRBJ1-2|TRBV24-1|.
CATTEPPPPQGGDGYTF
TGTGCCACCACGGAACCTCCCCCACCCCAAGGAGGGGATGGCTACACCTTC
>.|TRBJ1-4|TRBV4-2|.
CASSQSRAGNNNEKLFF
TGTGCCAGCAGCCAATCGAGGGCCGGGAACAATAATGAAAAACTGTTTTTT
>TRBD1|TRBJ1-1|TRBV19|.
CASSITGGNTEAFF
TGTGCCAGTAGTATAACAGGGGGAAACACTGAAGCTTTCTTT
>TRBD1|TRBJ1-3|TRBV5-8|.
CASSLGTVGNTIYF
TGTGCCAGCAGCCTAGGGACAGTTGGAAACACCATATATTTT
>.|TRBJ1-6|TRBV2|once
CAGGLLNSPLHF
TGTGCTGGGGGCTTACTGAATTCACCCCTCCACTTT
>.|TRBJ2-1|TRBV12-3/TRBV12-4|.
CASSLSFNEQFF
TGTGCCAGCAGTTTATCCTTCAATGAGCAGTTCTTC
>.|TRBJ1-1|TRBV5-6|once
CASSLRRVSDTEAFF
TGTGCCAGCAGCCTCAGGAGGGTAAGCGACACTGAAGCTTTCTTT
>TRBD1|TRBJ2-1|TRBV11-3|.
CASSQRTQGDEQFF
TGTGCCAGCAGCCAAAGAACTCAGGGGGATGAGCAGTTCTTC
>TRBD1|TRBJ1-1|TRBV2|.
CASSETGDPATEAFF
TGTGCCAGCAGTGAGACAGGGGATCCGGCCACTGAAGCTTTCTTT
>.|TRBJ1-1|TRBV10-2|.
CASSEQGWGNTEAFF
TGCGCCAGCAGTGAGCAGGGTTGGGGGAACACTGAAGCTTTCTTT
>.|TRBJ1-5|TRBV11-2|.
CASSSSGGPQHF
TGTGCCAGCAGCTCTTCGGGGGGGCCCCAGCATTTT
>.|TRBJ2-6|TRBV2|.
CASSDDNSGANVLTF
TGTGCCAGCAGTGACGACAACTCTGGGGCCAACGTCCTGACTTTC
>.|TRBJ1-4|TRBV7-9|.
CASSLARGKLFF
TGTGCCAGCAGCTTAGCGCGGGGGAAACTGTTTTTT
>.|TRBJ2-7|TRBV5-1|few
CASSLVGGSSSYEQYF
TGCGCCAGCAGCTTGGTCGGCGGAAGTAGCTCCTACGAGCAGTACTTC
>TRBD1|TRBJ1-2|TRBV9|.
CASSATGGGYGDGYTF
TGTGCCAGCAGCGCGACAGGGGGCGGGTATGGGGATGGCTACACCTTC
>TRBD2|TRBJ2-5|TRBV19|.
CASRSGLAGHQETQYF
TGTGCCAGTCGCTCTGGACTAGCGGGTCACCAAGAGACCCAGTACTTC
>TRBD1|TRBJ2-4|TRBV19|.
CASSIDGTGGQYF
TGTGCCAGTAGTATAGATGGGACAGGGGGACAGTACTTC
>TRBD1|TRBJ1-5|TRBV24-1|.
CATSDQQGQGNQPQHF
TGTGCCACCAGTGACCAACAAGGACAGGGTAATCAGCCCCAGCATTTT
>.|TRBJ2-1|TRBV27|.
CASSAGTPYNEQFF
TGTGCCAGCAGTGCCGGGACACCCTACAATGAGCAGTTCTTC
>.|TRBJ1-3|TRBV6-5|.
CASRRGHHSGNTIYF
TGTGCCAGTCGTCGCGGACACCACTCTGGAAACACCATATATTTT
>TRBD2|TRBJ2-3|TRBV7-9|many
CASSTGTSGDTQYF
TGTGCCAGCAGTACTGGGACTAGCGGAGATACGCAGTATTTT
>.|TRBJ2-1|TRBV11-2|.
CASSNLAARGYNEQFF
TGTGCCAGCAGCAATTTAGCGGCCCGGGGGTACAATGAGCAGTTCTTC
>TRBD1|TRBJ2-3|TRBV24-1|.
CATSLDRGESDTQYF
TGTGCCACCAGCCTTGACAGGGGGGAGTCAGATACGCAGTATTTT
>TRBD1|TRBJ1-1|TRBV18|.
CASSHGQGDTEAFF
TGTGCCAGCTCACACGGACAGGGTGATACTGAAGCTTTCTTT
>.|TRBJ1-3|TRBV6-1|.
CASSEPEFSGNTIYF
TGTGCCAGCAGTGAGCCGGAGTTCTCTGGAAACACCATATATTTT
>.|TRBJ1-5|TRBV6-6|once
CASRQGRGQPQHF
TGTGCCAGCAGACAGGGCAGAGGGCAGCCCCAGCATTTT
>TRBD1|TRBJ1-4|TRBV12-3/TRBV12-4|.
CASAPQTGEKLFF
TGTGCCAGCGCGCCCCAGACAGGGGAAAAACTGTTTTTT
>TRBD1|TRBJ2-3|TRBV9|.
CASSAGGTGSVTTDTQYF
TGTGCCAGCAGCGCTGGCGGGACAGGGAGTGTTACGACAGATACGCAGTATTTT
>.|TRBJ2-7|TRBV5-4|once
CASSPTSSSYEQYF
TGTGCCAGCAGCCCGACTTCTAGCTCCTACGAGCAGTACTTC
>TRBD2|TRBJ2-1|TRBV19|once
CASSKTGTSGSGSYNEQFF
TGTGCCAGTAGTAAGACAGGGACTAGCGGGAGTGGGTCCTACAATGAGCAGTTCTTC